This passage covers 7 T cell receptor beta chains from one sample sequenced in a study of identical twins. MiXCR, applied by TCRdb to the 5' RACE reads, yields one record per CDR3 protein. Among 400,000 to 500,000 distinct CDR3 sequences listed, about 13% were seen once. These data also featured in a second study, about yellow fever vaccine responses in identical twins.

Sequenced: CD4+ T cells sorted from blood. Receptors originate from a young woman in good health.

This clonotype was detected a few times. The chain has TRBV27 and TRBJ2-4; 7 nucleotides agree with TRBD1. The germline V gene has CDR1 MNHEY and CDR2 SMNVEV (reference sequence). The CDR3 spans 15 residues. V lost 4 bases to trimming and J lost 0 bases; unmatched junction nucleotides: 3. CDR3 loop: CASSWDSLAKNIQYF. CDR3 in DNA: TGTGCCAGCAGTTGGGACAGCTTAGCCAAAAACATTCAGTACTTC.

This clonotype appeared a few times. J is TRBJ2-5 and V is TRBV6-5; 10 bases map to TRBD1. The CDR3 runs to 15 residues. The V gene end was trimmed by 4 bases and the J gene end by 5 bases; junction bases not matched to a gene: 7. Per germline, CDR1 MNHEY and CDR2 SVGAGI. CDR3 residues: CASSSRTGGWETQYF. CDR3 coding DNA: TGTGCCAGCAGTTCTCGGACAGGGGGATGGGAGACCCAGTACTTC.

This chain joins TRBV5-1 and TRBJ1-2; 8 bases are shared with TRBD1. This CDR3 is 13 amino acids long. The germline V gene has CDR1 SGHRS and CDR2 YFSETQ. With V trimmed by 5 bases and J by 3 bases, 3 bases remained unmatched. The CDR3 loop is CASRTGADYGYTF. CDR3 nucleotides: TGCGCCAGCAGGACAGGGGCTGACTATGGCTACACCTTC.

The genes are TRBV27 and TRBJ2-5; TRBD1 matches 7 bases. The CDR3 length is 15 residues. Germline-derived CDR1 and CDR2 are MNHEY and SMNVEV (reference sequence). Trimming at V came to 4 bases and at J to 1 base, leaving 6 bases not matched to a gene. The CDR3 reads CASSSPYRGQETQYF. CDR3 nucleotide sequence: TGTGCCAGCAGTTCCCCCTACAGGGGCCAAGAGACCCAGTACTTC.

This chain links TRBV3-1 with TRBJ2-1; a weak D match, TRBD2 (6 bases). In germline, CDR1 is LGHDT, CDR2 YNNKEL (reference sequence). The CDR3 consists of 15 residues. V lost 1 base and J 4 bases, leaving 11 bases between the germline ends. The CDR3 nucleotides are TGTGCCAGCAGCCAAGCGCGGGGCCCATACAATGAGCAGTTCTTC. Translated, it gives CASSQARGPYNEQFF.

The chain has TRBV2 and TRBJ2-7; D is perhaps TRBD1 (6 bases). V was trimmed by 11 bases and J by 6 bases, leaving 35 bases between them. The CDR3 totals 18 residues. The germline V gene has CDR1 SNHLY and CDR2 FYNNEI. CDR3 region: CACCLLGLQGPHLGEQYF. DNA of the CDR3: TGTGCCTGCTGTTTATTAGGTTTACAGGGCCCGCACCTAGGCGAGCAGTACTTC.

The rearrangement uses TRBV20-1 and TRBJ2-1, with 9 bases identical to TRBD2. The CDR3 totals 12 residues. Germline V gives CDR1 DFQATT, CDR2 SNEGSKA (reference sequence). Losses at the gene ends were 6 bases for V and 10 bases for J; bases not matched to a gene: 7. The CDR3 sequence: CSAGRTSAEQFF. CDR3 nucleotides: TGCAGTGCAGGAAGGACTAGCGCAGAGCAGTTCTTC.